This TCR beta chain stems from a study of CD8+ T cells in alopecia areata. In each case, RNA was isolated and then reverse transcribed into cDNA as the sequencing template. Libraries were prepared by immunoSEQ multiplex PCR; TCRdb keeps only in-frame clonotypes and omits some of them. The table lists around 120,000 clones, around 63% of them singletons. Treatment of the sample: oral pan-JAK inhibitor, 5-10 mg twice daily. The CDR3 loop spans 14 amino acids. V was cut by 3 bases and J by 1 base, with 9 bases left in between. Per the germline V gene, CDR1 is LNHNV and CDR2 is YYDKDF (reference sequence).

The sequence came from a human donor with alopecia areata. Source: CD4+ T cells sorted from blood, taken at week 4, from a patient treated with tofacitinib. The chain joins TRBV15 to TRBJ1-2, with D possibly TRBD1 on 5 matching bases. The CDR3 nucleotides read TGTGCCACCAGCAGCTGGGACGGTAACTATGGCTACACCTTC. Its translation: CATSSWDGNYGYTF.